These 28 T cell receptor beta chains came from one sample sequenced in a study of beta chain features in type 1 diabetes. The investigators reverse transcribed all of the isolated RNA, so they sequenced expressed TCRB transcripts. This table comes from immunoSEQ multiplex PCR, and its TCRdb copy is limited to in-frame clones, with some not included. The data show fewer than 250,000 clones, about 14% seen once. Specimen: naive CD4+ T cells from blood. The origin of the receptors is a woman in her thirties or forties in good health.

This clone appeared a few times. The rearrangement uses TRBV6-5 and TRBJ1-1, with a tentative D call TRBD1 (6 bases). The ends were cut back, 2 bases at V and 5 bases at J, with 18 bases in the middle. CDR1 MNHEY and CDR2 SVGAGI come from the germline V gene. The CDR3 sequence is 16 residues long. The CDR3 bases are TGTGCCAGCAGTTACCAGTTCTGGGGGGGCGGGACTGAAGCTTTCTTT. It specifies CASSYQFWGGGTEAFF.

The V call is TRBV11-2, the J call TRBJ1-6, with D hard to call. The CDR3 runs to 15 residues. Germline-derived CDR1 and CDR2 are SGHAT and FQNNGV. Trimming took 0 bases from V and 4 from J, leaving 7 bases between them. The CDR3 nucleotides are TGTGCCAGCAGCTTAGATCCGGGATATAATTCACCCCTCCACTTT. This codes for CASSLDPGYNSPLHF.

The CDR3, as DNA: TGTGCCAGCAGTGAAGGCCCGGGACAAAGGGGTGGCTACACCTTC. This encodes CASSEGPGQRGGYTF. The chain has TRBV25-1 and TRBJ1-2, with D perhaps TRBD1 (6 bases). Trimming stripped 2 bases from V and 7 bases from J, with 17 bases between. Germline loops: CDR1 MGHDK, CDR2 SYGVNS. The CDR3 is 15 residues long.

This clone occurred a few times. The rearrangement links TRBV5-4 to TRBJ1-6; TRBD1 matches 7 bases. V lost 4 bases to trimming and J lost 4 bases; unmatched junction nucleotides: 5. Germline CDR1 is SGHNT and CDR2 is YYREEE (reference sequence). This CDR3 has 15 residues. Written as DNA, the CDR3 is TGTGCCAGCAGCGGACAGACAGGGTATAATTCACCCCTCCACTTT. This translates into CASSGQTGYNSPLHF.

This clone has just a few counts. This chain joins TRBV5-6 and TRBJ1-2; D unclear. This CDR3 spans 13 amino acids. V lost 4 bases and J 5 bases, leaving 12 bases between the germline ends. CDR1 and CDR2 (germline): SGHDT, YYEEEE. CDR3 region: CASSPPGPYGYTF. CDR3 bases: TGTGCCAGCAGCCCCCCGGGTCCTTATGGCTACACCTTC.

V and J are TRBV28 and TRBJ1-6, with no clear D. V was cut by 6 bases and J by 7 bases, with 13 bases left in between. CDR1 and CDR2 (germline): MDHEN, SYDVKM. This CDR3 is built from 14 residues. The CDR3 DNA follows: TGTGCCAGCAGCCACGGACGACTAAATTCACCCCTCCACTTT. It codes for CASSHGRLNSPLHF.

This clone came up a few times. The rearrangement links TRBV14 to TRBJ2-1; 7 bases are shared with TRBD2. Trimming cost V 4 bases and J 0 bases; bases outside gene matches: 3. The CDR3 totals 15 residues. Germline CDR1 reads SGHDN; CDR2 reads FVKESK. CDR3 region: CASSRRGSSYNEQFF. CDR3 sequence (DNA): TGTGCCAGCAGCCGGCGGGGGAGCTCCTACAATGAGCAGTTCTTC.

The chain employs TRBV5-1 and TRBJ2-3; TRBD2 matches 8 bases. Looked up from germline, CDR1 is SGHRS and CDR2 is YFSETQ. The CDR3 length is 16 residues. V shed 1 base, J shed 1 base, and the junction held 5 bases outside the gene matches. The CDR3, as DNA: TGCGCCAGCAGCTTGAGGGGAGCGGGGGGCACAGATACGCAGTATTTT. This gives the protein CASSLRGAGGTDTQYF.

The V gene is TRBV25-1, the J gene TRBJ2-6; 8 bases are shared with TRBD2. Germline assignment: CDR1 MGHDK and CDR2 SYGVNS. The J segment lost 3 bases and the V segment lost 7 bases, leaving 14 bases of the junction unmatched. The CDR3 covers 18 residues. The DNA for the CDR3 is TGTGCCAGCACCGGACGGGAGGGCAGAACCAGTGGGGCCAACGTCCTGACTTTC. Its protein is CASTGREGRTSGANVLTF. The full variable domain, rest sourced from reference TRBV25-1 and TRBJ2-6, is EADIYQTPRYLVIGTGKKITLECSQTMGHDKMYWYQQDPGMELHLIHYSYGVNSTEKGDLSSESTVSRIRTEHFPLTLESARPSHTSQYLCASTGREGRTSGANVLTFGAGSRLTVL.

This CDR3 reads CASSLSGSTDTQYF. CDR3 sequence (DNA): TGTGCCAGCAGCTTAAGCGGTAGCACAGATACGCAGTATTTT. The chain recombines TRBV7-9 with TRBJ2-3; perhaps TRBD2 as D (5 bases). CDR1 is SEHNR, CDR2 FQNEAQ, per germline (reference sequence). V lost 2 bases and J lost 0, with 6 bases in between. The CDR3 is 14 amino acids.

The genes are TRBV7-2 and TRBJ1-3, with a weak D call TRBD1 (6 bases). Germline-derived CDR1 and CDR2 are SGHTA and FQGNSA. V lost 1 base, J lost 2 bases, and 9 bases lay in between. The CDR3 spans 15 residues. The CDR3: CASSLVPGAGNTIYF. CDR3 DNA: TGTGCCAGCAGCTTAGTGCCAGGGGCTGGAAACACCATATATTTT.

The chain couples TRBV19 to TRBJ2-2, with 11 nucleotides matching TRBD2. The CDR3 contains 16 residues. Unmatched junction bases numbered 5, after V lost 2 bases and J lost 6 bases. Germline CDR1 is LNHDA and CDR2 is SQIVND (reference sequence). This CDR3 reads CASSISTSGGAGELFF. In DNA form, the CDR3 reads TGTGCCAGTAGTATAAGTACTAGCGGGGGCGCCGGGGAGCTGTTTTTT.

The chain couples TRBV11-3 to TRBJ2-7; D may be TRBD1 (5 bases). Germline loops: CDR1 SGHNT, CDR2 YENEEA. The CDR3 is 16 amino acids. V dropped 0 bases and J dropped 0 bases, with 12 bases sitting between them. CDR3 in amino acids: CASSLDGDSPSYEQYF. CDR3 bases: TGTGCCAGCAGCTTAGATGGCGACAGCCCCTCCTACGAGCAGTACTTC.

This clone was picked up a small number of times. Here the CDR3 DNA reads TGTGCCAGTAGTCTTGGGGGCACTAGCACAGATACGCAGTATTTT. This sequence encodes CASSLGGTSTDTQYF. The chain couples TRBV19 to TRBJ2-3, with D maybe TRBD1 (6 bases). The CDR3 has 15 amino acids. V was shortened by 5 bases and J by 0 bases, with 12 bases between the two germline ends. Germline CDR1 reads LNHDA; CDR2 reads SQIVND (reference sequence).

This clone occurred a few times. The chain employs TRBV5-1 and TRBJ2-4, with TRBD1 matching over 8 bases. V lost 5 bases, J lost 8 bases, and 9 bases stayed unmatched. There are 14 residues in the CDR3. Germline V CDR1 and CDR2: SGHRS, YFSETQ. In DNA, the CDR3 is TGCGCCAGCAGGCTCCTGGACAGGGTTGACATTCAGTACTTC. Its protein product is CASRLLDRVDIQYF.

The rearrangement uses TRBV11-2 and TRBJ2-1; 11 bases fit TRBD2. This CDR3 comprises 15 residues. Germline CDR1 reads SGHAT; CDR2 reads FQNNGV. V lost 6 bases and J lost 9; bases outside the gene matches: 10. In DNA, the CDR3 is TGTGCCAGCAGACAAATAGCGGGGGGGCGGGGTGAGCAGTTCTTC. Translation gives CASRQIAGGRGEQFF.

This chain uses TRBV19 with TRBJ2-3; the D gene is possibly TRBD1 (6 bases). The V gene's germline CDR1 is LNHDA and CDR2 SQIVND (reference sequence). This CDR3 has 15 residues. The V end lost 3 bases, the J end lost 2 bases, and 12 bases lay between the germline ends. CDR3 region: CASSINRAATDTQYF. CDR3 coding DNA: TGTGCCAGTAGTATCAACAGGGCGGCCACAGATACGCAGTATTTT.

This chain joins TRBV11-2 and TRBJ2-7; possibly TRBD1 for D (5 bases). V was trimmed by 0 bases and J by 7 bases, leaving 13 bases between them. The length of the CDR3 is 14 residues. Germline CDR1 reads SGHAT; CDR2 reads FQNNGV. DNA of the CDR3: TGTGCCAGCAGCTTAGAACCCGGCACAGGTGAGCAGTACTTC. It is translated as CASSLEPGTGEQYF.

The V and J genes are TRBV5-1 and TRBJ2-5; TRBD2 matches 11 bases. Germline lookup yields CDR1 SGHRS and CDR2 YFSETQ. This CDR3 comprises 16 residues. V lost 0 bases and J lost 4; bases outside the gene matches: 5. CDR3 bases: TGCGCCAGCAGCTTGGACCCTAGCGGGGGGTTAGAGACCCAGTACTTC. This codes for CASSLDPSGGLETQYF.

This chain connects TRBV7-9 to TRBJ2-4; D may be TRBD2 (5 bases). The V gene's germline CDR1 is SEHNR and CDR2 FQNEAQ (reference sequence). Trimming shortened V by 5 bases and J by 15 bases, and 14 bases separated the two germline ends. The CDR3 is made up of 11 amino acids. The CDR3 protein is CASSASGNLYF. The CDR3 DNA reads TGTGCCAGCAGCGCATCGGGGAATCTGTACTTC. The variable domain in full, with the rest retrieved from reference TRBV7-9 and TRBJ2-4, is DTGVSQNPRHKITKRGQNVTFRCDPISEHNRLYWYRQTLGQGPEFLTYFQNEAQLEKSRLLSDRFSAERPKGSFSTLEIQRTEQGDSAMYLCASSASGNLYFGAGTRLSVL.

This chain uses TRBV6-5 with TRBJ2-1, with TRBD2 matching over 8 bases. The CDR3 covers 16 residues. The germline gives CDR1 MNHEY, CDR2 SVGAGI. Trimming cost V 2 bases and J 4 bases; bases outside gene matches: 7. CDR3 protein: CASSYRVVAGYNEQFF. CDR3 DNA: TGTGCCAGCAGTTACCGGGTGGTAGCGGGGTACAATGAGCAGTTCTTC.

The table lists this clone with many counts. CDR3 loop: CASSLGRDTQYF. The CDR3 DNA reads TGTGCCAGCAGCTTAGGTAGAGATACGCAGTATTTT. The V gene is TRBV7-2, the J gene TRBJ2-3; no clear D. This CDR3 has 12 residues. Trimming left V 1 base short and J 5 bases short, with 4 bases between. Germline lookup yields CDR1 SGHTA and CDR2 FQGNSA.

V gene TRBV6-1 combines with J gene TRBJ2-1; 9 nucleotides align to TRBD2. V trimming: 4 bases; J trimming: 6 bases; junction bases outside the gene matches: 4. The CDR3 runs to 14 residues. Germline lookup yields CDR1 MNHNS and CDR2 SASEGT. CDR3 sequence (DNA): TGTGCCAGCAGTGTAGAACTAGCGGGCAATGAGCAGTTCTTC. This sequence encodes CASSVELAGNEQFF.

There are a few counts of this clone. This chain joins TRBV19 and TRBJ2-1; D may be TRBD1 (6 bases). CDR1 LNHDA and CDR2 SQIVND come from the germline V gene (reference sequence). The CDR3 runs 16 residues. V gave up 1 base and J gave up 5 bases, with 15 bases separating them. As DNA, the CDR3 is TGTGCCAGTAGTATAGTTACAGGGTCGACTCACAATGAGCAGTTCTTC. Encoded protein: CASSIVTGSTHNEQFF.

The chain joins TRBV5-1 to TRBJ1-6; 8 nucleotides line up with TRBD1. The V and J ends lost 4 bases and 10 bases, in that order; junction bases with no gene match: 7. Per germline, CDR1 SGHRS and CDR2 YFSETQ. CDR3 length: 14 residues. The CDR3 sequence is CASSAQGAMSPLHF. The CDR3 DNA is TGCGCCAGCAGCGCTCAGGGGGCAATGTCACCCCTCCACTTT. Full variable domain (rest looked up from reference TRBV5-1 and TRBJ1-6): KAGVTQTPRYLIKTRGQQVTLSCSPISGHRSVSWYQQTPGQGLQFLFEYFSETQRNKGNFPGRFSGRQFSNSRSEMNVSTLELGDSALYLCASSAQGAMSPLHFGNGTRLTVT.

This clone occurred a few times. CDR3 protein: CASNSRVDQPQHF. In DNA, the CDR3 is TGTGCCAGCAATTCACGGGTTGATCAGCCCCAGCATTTT. The chain combines TRBV28 with TRBJ1-5; D gene uncertain. The CDR3 runs 13 residues. Germline lookup yields CDR1 MDHEN and CDR2 SYDVKM. V lost 7 bases and J 5 bases, leaving 12 bases between the germline ends.

CDR3 region: CASSPIGQASYEQYF. CDR3 DNA: TGTGCCAGCTCACCAATTGGACAGGCCTCCTACGAGCAGTACTTC. The chain carries TRBV18 and TRBJ2-7; 7 nucleotides align to TRBD1. Germline assignment: CDR1 KGHSH and CDR2 LQKENI. Losses at the gene ends were 2 bases for V and 0 bases for J; bases not matched to a gene: 4. This CDR3 is 15 amino acids long.

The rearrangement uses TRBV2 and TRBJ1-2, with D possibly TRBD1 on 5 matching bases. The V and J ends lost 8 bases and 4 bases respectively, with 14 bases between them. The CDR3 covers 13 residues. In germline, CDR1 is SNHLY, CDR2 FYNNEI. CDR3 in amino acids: CASGGDASYGYTF. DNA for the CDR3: TGTGCCAGCGGGGGGGACGCCTCCTATGGCTACACCTTC.